This T cell receptor (beta chain) appears in the sequencing data of a study of T cell changes during pregnancy in multiple sclerosis. V was cut by 6 bases and J by 7 bases, with 15 bases left in between. CDR3 length equals 13 residues. Germline lookup yields CDR1 MRHNA and CDR2 SNTAGT. Only in-frame clones appear in the TCRdb table, and some are missing; sequencing was by immunoSEQ multiplex PCR. Of 40,000 to 55,000 clones listed, about 90% are singletons. Here the sequenced sample was CD4+ T cells from peripheral blood mononuclear cells, taken in the third trimester of pregnancy. The clonotype comes from a female donor with multiple sclerosis, enrolled in a pregnancy study. The genes are TRBV6-4 and TRBJ1-2; D uncertain. CDR3 DNA sequence: TGTGCCAGCAGCGCGACACCGGTCTCTGGCTACACCTTC. It yields the protein CASSATPVSGYTF.